This entry is about one TCR beta chain. Its antigen is not known. CDR1 and CDR2 from the germline V gene are SGHDT and YYEEEE. The CDR3 has 20 amino acids. Losses at the gene ends were 3 bases for V and 0 bases for J; bases not matched to a gene: 12. Using a J-beta primer mix together with a sample-barcoded 5' primer, a second PCR was run for roughly 6 to 12 cycles. Carrying 12 random nucleotides, a template-switch adaptor labeled each individual cDNA molecule. TCRdb re-called the 5' RACE reads with MiXCR, one entry per CDR3 protein. The sample includes about 1.4 million distinct CDR3 sequences, approximately 59% of them seen just once. The sample comes from a study of blood T cells in healthy people across ages. Study findings and constraints: Observed TCR beta diversity per million T cells went down as age went up. This fall followed a roughly linear course with age.

Caucasian, healthy and from Russia, the donors were aged between roughly 6 and 95. The TCR was taken from a man aged 18 to 30 in good health. The sequenced material came from blood. V is TRBV5-6 and J is TRBJ2-6; 10 bases are a match to TRBD1. The CDR3 DNA is TGTGCCAGCAGCTCCGAGCACCGGGACAGGGGTCTCTCTGGGGCCAACGTCCTGACTTTC. This sequence encodes CASSSEHRDRGLSGANVLTF.